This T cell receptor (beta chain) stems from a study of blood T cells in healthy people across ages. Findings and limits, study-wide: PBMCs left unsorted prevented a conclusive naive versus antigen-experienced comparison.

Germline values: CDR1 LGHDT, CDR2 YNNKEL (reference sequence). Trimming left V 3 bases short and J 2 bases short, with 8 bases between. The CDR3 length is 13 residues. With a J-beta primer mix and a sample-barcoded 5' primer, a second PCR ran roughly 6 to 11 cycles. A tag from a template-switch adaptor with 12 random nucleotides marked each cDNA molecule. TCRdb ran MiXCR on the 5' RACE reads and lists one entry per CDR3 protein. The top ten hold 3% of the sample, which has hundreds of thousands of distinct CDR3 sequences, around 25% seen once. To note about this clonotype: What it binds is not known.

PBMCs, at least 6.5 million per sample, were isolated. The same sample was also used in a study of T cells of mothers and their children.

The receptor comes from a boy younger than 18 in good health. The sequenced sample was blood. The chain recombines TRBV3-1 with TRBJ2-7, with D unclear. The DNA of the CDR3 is TGTGCCAGCAGCCACCTAGACACCTACGAGCAGTACTTC. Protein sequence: CASSHLDTYEQYF.